The 5 T cell receptor beta chains below all came from one sample that was sequenced in a study of Graves' ophthalmopathy and Graves' hyperthyroidism. Amplified TCR beta CDR3 regions were obtained using RNA transcripts as template. The authors performed first-round RT-PCR with HTBI primers and then a second-round multiplex PCR. TCRdb used MiXCR to reprocess the multiplex PCR reads, holding one entry per CDR3 protein. The data hold hundreds of thousands of distinct CDR3 sequences, with more than 20% observed a single time. Input material: peripheral blood. These receptors all come from a woman between 18 and 29 years old with stable Graves' hyperthyroidism.

This clonotype was detected many times. This rearrangement joins TRBV7-8 to TRBJ2-5; D gene unclear. V was clipped by 3 bases and J by 5 bases, with 13 bases between them. The CDR3 spans 14 residues. Per the germline V gene, CDR1 is SGHVS and CDR2 is FQNEAQ. CDR3 bases: TGTGCCAGCAGCTTGGCATCCGCTCCCGAGACCCAGTACTTC. It is translated as CASSLASAPETQYF. The full variable domain, rest sourced from reference TRBV7-8 and TRBJ2-5, is GAGVSQSPRYKVAKRGQDVALRCDPISGHVSLFWYQQALGQGPEFLTYFQNEAQLDKSGLPSDRFFAERPEGSVSTLKIQRTQQEDSAVYLCASSLASAPETQYFGPGTRLLVL.

The CDR3 loop is CASSRAYQPQHF. DNA for the CDR3: TGTGCCAGCAGCCGGGCGTATCAGCCCCAGCATTTT. The chain is built from TRBV6-5 and TRBJ1-5; D unresolved. The CDR3 loop spans 12 amino acids. Germline CDR1 MNHEY, CDR2 SVGAGI. Trimming stripped 6 bases from V and 5 bases from J, with 8 bases between.

This clonotype has a handful of counts. This chain links TRBV20-1 with TRBJ2-7; a possible D gene is TRBD1 (6 bases). The CDR3 spans 13 residues. Trimming took off 7 bases at V and 0 bases at J, with 13 bases between the two ends. Looked up from germline, CDR1 is DFQATT and CDR2 is SNEGSKA (reference sequence). The DNA for the CDR3 is TGCAGTGGGATCAGGGGAAACTCCTACGAGCAGTACTTC. This encodes CSGIRGNSYEQYF.

A single count supports this clonotype. The conserved phenylalanine or tryptophan normally closing the CDR3 is absent here, so this likely arose from a read error. The chain links TRBV7-9 to TRBJ2-5; D possibly corresponds to TRBD1 (6 bases). The CDR3 has 15 amino acids. Germline lookup yields CDR1 SEHNR and CDR2 FQNEAQ (reference sequence). Trimming shortened V by 5 bases and J by 9 bases, and 22 bases separated the two germline ends. DNA for the CDR3: TGTGCCAGCAGCCCCCGGGACACCCGAAGGCCGTCCCAGTACTAC. This translates into CASSPRDTRRPSQYY.

This clonotype was observed at least ten times. The CDR3 nucleotides read TGCAGTGCTAGATTCCGGGAGACCCAGTACTTC. Protein product: CSARFRETQYF. The chain uses TRBV20-1 and TRBJ2-5, with D unresolved. Trimming stripped 2 bases from V and 5 bases from J, with 6 bases between. Germline lookup yields CDR1 DFQATT and CDR2 SNEGSKA (reference sequence). The CDR3 length is 11 residues.